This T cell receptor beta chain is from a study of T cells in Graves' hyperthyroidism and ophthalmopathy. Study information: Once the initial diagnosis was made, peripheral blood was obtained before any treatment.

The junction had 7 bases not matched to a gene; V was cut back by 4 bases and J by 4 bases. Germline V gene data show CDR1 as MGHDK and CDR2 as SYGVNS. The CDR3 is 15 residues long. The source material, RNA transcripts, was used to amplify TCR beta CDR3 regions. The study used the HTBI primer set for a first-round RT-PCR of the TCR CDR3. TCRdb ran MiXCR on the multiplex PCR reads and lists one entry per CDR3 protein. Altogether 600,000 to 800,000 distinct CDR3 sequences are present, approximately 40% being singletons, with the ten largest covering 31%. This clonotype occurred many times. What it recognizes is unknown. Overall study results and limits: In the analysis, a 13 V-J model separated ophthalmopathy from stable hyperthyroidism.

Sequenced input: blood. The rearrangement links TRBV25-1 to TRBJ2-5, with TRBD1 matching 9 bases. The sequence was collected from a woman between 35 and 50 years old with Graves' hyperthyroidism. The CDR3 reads CASSAKGTGLETQYF. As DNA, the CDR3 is TGTGCCAGCAGTGCGAAAGGGACAGGGTTAGAGACCCAGTACTTC.